This T cell receptor beta chain derives from a study of T cell changes during pregnancy in multiple sclerosis. CDR1 and CDR2 from the germline V gene are SGHTA and FQGTGA. The V and J ends lost 2 bases and 7 bases, in that order; junction bases with no gene match: 7. The CDR3 is 14 residues long. Clones were sequenced by immunoSEQ multiplex PCR, and TCRdb holds only the in-frame ones, with some missing. Of some 80,000 clones listed, 90% to 95% are singletons. The chain is built from TRBV7-3 and TRBJ1-2; 7 positions match TRBD1. This sequence originates from a female donor with multiple sclerosis, enrolled in a pregnancy study. The specimen was peripheral blood, collected in the first trimester of pregnancy. The CDR3 is CASSLLSTGSGYTF. As DNA, the CDR3 is TGTGCCAGCAGCTTACTATCGACAGGGTCTGGCTACACCTTC.